Detailed here is one TCR beta chain. Here immunoSEQ multiplex PCR was the method, and the copy in TCRdb shows in-frame clones only, minus some. The top ten hold over 2% of the sample, which has around 300,000 clones, approximately 90% seen once. Participant-given clinical history determined each cohort assignment. This CDR3 is 13 amino acids long. Between the trimmed V and J ends, which lost 5 bases and 0 bases, there was a span of 7 bases. From germline, CDR1 is SGHVS and CDR2 FQNEAQ. This entry comes from a study of blood T cell repertoires in COVID-19. Study information: Researchers got acute and convalescent COVID-19 samples from the United States, Italy and Spain.

The TCR was taken from a young woman who had recovered from COVID-19. The chain is built from TRBV7-8 and TRBJ1-1; D is unresolved. The sample consisted of PBMCs or T cells enriched from blood (not recorded which). The CDR3 sequence: CASSPDMNTEAFF. In DNA form, the CDR3 reads TGTGCCAGCAGCCCAGACATGAACACTGAAGCTTTCTTT.